This T cell receptor beta chain emerged from a study of blood T cell repertoires in COVID-19. Looking at the study overall: Italy, Spain and the United States were the sources of the convalescent and acute COVID-19 samples. The analysed material was cDNA or gDNA that came from T cells, B-cell-depleted T cells, or PBMCs.

Per the original methods: Nucleated cell number was recorded as an estimate derived from reference gene primer amplification. The protocol was immunoSEQ multiplex PCR, while the TCRdb copy is restricted to in-frame clones and leaves out a portion. For V, J and clone size, that table is used; D and trimming come from the DNA. Found here are about 74,000 clones, roughly 87% of them singletons; the top ten hold approximately 29%. The CDR3 has 16 residues. The trim removed 5 bases at V and 3 bases at J, leaving 13 bases unmatched. Per germline, CDR1 SGHNT and CDR2 YYREEE (reference sequence). The receptor comes from a woman at least 80 years old with active or convalescent COVID-19. The chain couples TRBV5-4 to TRBJ1-2; 7 bases are a match to TRBD1. Sequencing input: peripheral blood. CDR3 residues: CASRDGGTAPYYGYTF. The CDR3 DNA reads as TGTGCCAGCAGGGATGGGGGGACAGCTCCCTACTATGGCTACACCTTC.